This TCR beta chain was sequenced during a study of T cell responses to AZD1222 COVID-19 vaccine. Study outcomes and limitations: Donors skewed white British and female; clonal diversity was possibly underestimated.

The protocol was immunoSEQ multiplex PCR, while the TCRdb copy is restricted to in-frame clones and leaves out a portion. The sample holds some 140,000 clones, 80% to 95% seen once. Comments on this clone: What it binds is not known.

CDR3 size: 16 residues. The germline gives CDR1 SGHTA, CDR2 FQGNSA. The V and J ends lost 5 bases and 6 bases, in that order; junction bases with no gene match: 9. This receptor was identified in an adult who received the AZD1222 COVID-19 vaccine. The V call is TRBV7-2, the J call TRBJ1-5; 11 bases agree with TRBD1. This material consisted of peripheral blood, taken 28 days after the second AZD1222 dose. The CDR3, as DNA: TGTGCCAGCAGCACACCGGGACAGGGGGTTATTCAGCCCCAGCATTTT. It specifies CASSTPGQGVIQPQHF.